Given below is one TCR beta chain in context. The data were obtained in a study of blood T cell repertoires in COVID-19. Study at large: Both acute and convalescent COVID-19 samples were obtained from the United States, Italy and Spain. T cells, B-cell-depleted T cells, or PBMCs provided the cDNA or gDNA that served as material.

Original processing methods: Reference gene primer amplification in the assay estimated nucleated cell counts. Libraries were prepared by immunoSEQ multiplex PCR; TCRdb keeps only in-frame clonotypes and omits some of them. V and J calls and clone size are given by that table; D and trimming were obtained from the DNA. This repertoire shows 110,000 or so clones, roughly 84% found once; its top ten account for under 9%. The CDR3 contains 16 residues. Germline CDR1 and CDR2: SGHNT and YYREEE (reference sequence). Germline trimming cut 3 bases from V and 0 bases from J; bases unmatched to any gene: 6. J is TRBJ2-7 and V is TRBV5-4; 10 nucleotides align to TRBD1. This receptor was identified in a woman in her 70s who had recovered from COVID-19. Sequencing input: peripheral blood. CDR3: CASSSRRTGGSYEQYF. The CDR3 region has the DNA TGTGCCAGCAGCTCTCGCCGGACAGGGGGCTCCTACGAGCAGTACTTC.